This is a list of T cell receptor beta chains from one sample in a study of blood T cell repertoires in COVID-19. The repertoire was sequenced with immunoSEQ multiplex PCR; TCRdb's copy has only in-frame clones and lacks some. The table includes tens of thousands of clones, about 82% detected once. The sequenced material came from peripheral blood. Source of these receptors: a man aged 50-59 years with acute or convalescent COVID-19. CDR3s include the opening cysteine and the closing phenylalanine or tryptophan. Each record gives: clone size, J gene, V gene, D gene, CDR3 DNA, CDR3 protein. D genes are given only for firm matches. Clone size is given for some rows only: seen once, a few or many times, or a class if the clone is expanded.

-	TRBJ1-1	TRBV6-5	-	TGTGCCAGCAGTTTCGTCGGAGCGGGGATATACACTGAAGCTTTCTTT	CASSFVGAGIYTEAFF
-	TRBJ2-7	TRBV7-2	TRBD2	TGTGCCAGCAGCATTGATAGCGGGAGGTCCTACGAGCAGTACTTC	CASSIDSGRSYEQYF
-	TRBJ2-7	TRBV4-2	-	TGTGCCAGCAGCCAAGATACGGGGGGCGGGTACGAGCAGTACTTC	CASSQDTGGGYEQYF
once	TRBJ1-5	TRBV30	-	TGTGCCTGGGATAAGGGGGTAAGGAATCAGCCCCAGCATTTT	CAWDKGVRNQPQHF
-	TRBJ2-3	TRBV6-5	-	TGTGCCAGCAGCAGCGGGTACACAGATACGCAGTATTTT	CASSSGYTDTQYF
-	TRBJ2-3	TRBV25-1	TRBD1	TGTGCCAGCAGTGAATCACAGGGGTTTTCTGATACGCAGTATTTT	CASSESQGFSDTQYF
-	TRBJ2-3	TRBV5-4	-	TGTGCCAGCAGCTTGGGGAGCGGGCGCACAGATACGCAGTATTTT	CASSLGSGRTDTQYF
once	TRBJ1-5	TRBV19	TRBD1	TGTGCCATACAGACGCCCATGGACAGCGGGACAGGGGAATTAAGGGGGGGGTTCAATCAGCCCCAGCATTTT	CAIQTPMDSGTGELRGGFNQPQHF
-	TRBJ2-1	TRBV11-2	-	TGTGCCAGCAGCTTAGCAGTGTACAATGAGCAGTTCTTC	CASSLAVYNEQFF
-	TRBJ2-2	TRBV7-6	-	TGTGCCAGCAGCCCCTTGACAGGAGCGAACACCGGGGAGCTGTTTTTT	CASSPLTGANTGELFF
-	TRBJ2-3	TRBV4-2	-	TGTGCCAGCAGCCAAGATCTGGCGCGGGTTCCCTTCACAGATACGCAGTATTTT	CASSQDLARVPFTDTQYF
once	TRBJ1-6	TRBV6-5	-	TGTGCCAGCAGTTACTCCTCGAGCTCCTATAATTCACCCCTCCACTTT	CASSYSSSSYNSPLHF
-	TRBJ1-6	TRBV5-1	TRBD1	TGCGCCAGCAGCTTGGGGACAGGGGGATCACCCCTCCACTTT	CASSLGTGGSPLHF
-	TRBJ1-2	TRBV29-1	-	TGCAGCGTTGTAGTGGGGGCTTATGGCTACACCTTC	CSVVVGAYGYTF
-	TRBJ2-5	TRBV10-3	TRBD2	TGTGCCATATCGGGAAGCGGGGCAGGGACCCAGTACTTC	CAISGSGAGTQYF
-	TRBJ2-4	TRBV7-3	-	TGTGCCAGCAGTCCGACTCTTCGCGGAGGCATTCAGTACTTC	CASSPTLRGGIQYF
-	TRBJ2-6	TRBV5-1	TRBD2	TGCGCCAGCAGCTTGGGCCTAGCGGGAGGCCTTGCAATCTCTGGGGCCAACGTCCTGACTTTC	CASSLGLAGGLAISGANVLTF
-	TRBJ2-3	TRBV19	-	TGTGCCAGTAGTTCTCCTTGGGAGCCTGACACAGATACGCAGTATTTT	CASSSPWEPDTDTQYF
-	TRBJ2-5	TRBV6-2/TRBV6-3	TRBD2	TGTGCCAGCAGTGCCCCGGGACTAGCCCAAGAGACCCAGTACTTC	CASSAPGLAQETQYF
-	TRBJ2-7	TRBV19	-	TGTGCCAGTAGTATAGGGGCCTCATACGAGCAGTACTTC	CASSIGASYEQYF
-	TRBJ1-4	TRBV4-3	-	TGCGCCAGCAGCCAAGACAGGGCGGATGAAAAACTGTTTTTT	CASSQDRADEKLFF
-	TRBJ1-2	TRBV5-5	TRBD1	TGTGCCAGCAGCTCGACAGGGAGCGGAACGGATGGCTACACCTTC	CASSSTGSGTDGYTF
once	TRBJ2-1	TRBV5-1	TRBD2	TGCGCCAGCAGCTCTTCGAGCGGGAGAAGCTCCTACAATGAGCAGTTCTTC	CASSSSSGRSSYNEQFF
-	TRBJ2-7	TRBV20-1	-	TGCAGTGCCGGAGTAACCTACGAGCAGTACTTC	CSAGVTYEQYF
-	TRBJ1-1	TRBV19	TRBD1	TGTGCCAGTAGTGGTCCAGGGGGGAACACTGAAGCTTTCTTT	CASSGPGGNTEAFF
-	TRBJ1-1	TRBV3-1/TRBV3-2	-	TGTGCCAGCAGCCCGTTAGAGGGCACTGAAGCTTTCTTT	CASSPLEGTEAFF
-	TRBJ1-5	TRBV24-1	TRBD1	TGTGCCACCAGTGACCCGTCGACAGGGGGGCAGCCCCAGCATTTT	CATSDPSTGGQPQHF
-	TRBJ2-2	TRBV11-2	TRBD2	TGTGCCAGCAGCTCACTAGCGGGGGGATACACCGGGGAGCTGTTTTTT	CASSSLAGGYTGELFF
-	TRBJ2-2	TRBV28	-	TGTGCCAGCAGTTTAATAGGGGGCACCGGGGAGCTGTTTTTT	CASSLIGGTGELFF
-	TRBJ1-2	TRBV30	TRBD1	TGTGGGACAGGCGACTATGGCTACACCTTC	CGTGDYGYTF
-	TRBJ1-2	TRBV9	-	TGTGCCAGCAGCGCTAGCGGAACAGGGAACTATGGCTACACCTTC	CASSASGTGNYGYTF
few	TRBJ2-7	TRBV28	-	TGTGCCAGCAGTTTAGTACAGTTAGAGTACGAGCAGTACTTC	CASSLVQLEYEQYF
-	TRBJ2-7	TRBV5-1	TRBD2	TGCGCCAGCAGCTTTCTAGCGGGAGTCACGAGCTACGAGCAGTACTTC	CASSFLAGVTSYEQYF
-	TRBJ2-3	TRBV3-1/TRBV3-2	TRBD1	TGTGCCAGCAGCCAAACCGGGACAGGGGGCGATACGCAGTATTTT	CASSQTGTGGDTQYF
-	TRBJ2-1	TRBV5-5	TRBD1	TGTGCCAGCAGCTCACAGGGGATTTCCTACAATGAGCAGTTCTTC	CASSSQGISYNEQFF
-	TRBJ2-4	TRBV15	TRBD1	TGTGCCACCAGCAGAGTGGGGACAGCAGAAAACATTCAGTACTTC	CATSRVGTAENIQYF
-	TRBJ2-7	TRBV7-2	-	TGTGCCAGCAGTAGCCAGGGTTACGAGCAGTACTTC	CASSSQGYEQYF
-	TRBJ2-1	TRBV11-3	-	TGTGCCAGCAGCCCACAGGGATCTATTTACAATGAGCAGTTCTTC	CASSPQGSIYNEQFF
-	TRBJ2-1	TRBV10-3	TRBD2	TGTGCCATCAGTGACCGGTCTAGCGGATACAATGAGCAGTTCTTC	CAISDRSSGYNEQFF
-	TRBJ2-5	TRBV10-3	-	TGTGCCATCAGCGAGACAAGCCAAGAGACCCAGTACTTC	CAISETSQETQYF
-	TRBJ2-7	TRBV18	-	TGTGCCAGCTCACCGAGCCAGGGGAGTTACGAGCAGTACTTC	CASSPSQGSYEQYF
-	TRBJ1-2	TRBV4-3	TRBD1	TGCGCCAGCAGCCAACCCGACAGGGTGGGTGGCTACACCTTC	CASSQPDRVGGYTF
-	TRBJ2-1	TRBV10-3	TRBD2	TGTGCCATCAGGACTAGCGGGGGGTACAATGAGCAGTTCTTC	CAIRTSGGYNEQFF
-	TRBJ1-1	TRBV4-3	-	TGCGCCAGCAGCCAGGATCGAGGGGGGAACACTGAAGCTTTCTTT	CASSQDRGGNTEAFF
-	TRBJ2-5	TRBV19	TRBD1	TGTGCCAGTAGCCACAGGGGCCAAGAGACCCAGTACTTC	CASSHRGQETQYF
-	TRBJ2-7	TRBV6-5	TRBD1	TGTGCCAGCAGTTACAAGAATGCAGGGGGTTGGGAGCAGTACTTC	CASSYKNAGGWEQYF
-	TRBJ1-2	TRBV5-4	-	TGTGCCAGCAGCTTGGCCCTCAGGGAAGACTATGGCTACACCTTC	CASSLALREDYGYTF
-	TRBJ2-3	TRBV7-3	TRBD1	TGTGCCAGCAGCCCGGGACAGGGGGCAGCTGATACGCAGTATTTT	CASSPGQGAADTQYF
-	TRBJ2-5	TRBV29-1	-	TGCAGCGTGGGGGCCTTCAAAGAGACCCAGTACTTC	CSVGAFKETQYF
-	TRBJ2-1	TRBV9	-	TGTGCCAGCAGCGTAGGTCTAGTCCTCAGCAGTGAGCAGTTCTTC	CASSVGLVLSSEQFF
-	TRBJ1-3	TRBV18	-	TGTGCCAGCTCACCACCGATACGGGGGTCCGGAAACACCATATATTTT	CASSPPIRGSGNTIYF
-	TRBJ1-5	TRBV6-2/TRBV6-3	-	TGTGCCAGCAACCCGGGACAACTCAATCAGCCCCAGCATTTT	CASNPGQLNQPQHF